The 12 T cell receptor beta chains given below trace back to one sample, sequenced in a study of blood T cells in healthy people across ages. A J-beta primer mix and a sample-barcoded 5' primer were used in a second PCR of roughly 7 to 12 cycles. TCRdb reprocessed the 5' RACE reads with MiXCR, giving one entry per CDR3 protein. The sample contains around 1.7 million distinct CDR3 sequences, 25% to 30% of which appear only once. Sequencing was done on a sample of blood. The source is a woman in her twenties or thirties in good health.

This clonotype was detected a few times. J is TRBJ2-6 and V is TRBV29-1; D remains unclear. Germline assignment: CDR1 SQVTM and CDR2 ANQGSEA. This CDR3 has 16 amino acids. The V gene lost 4 bases and the J gene lost 0 bases, with 13 bases spanning the gap. CDR3 amino acids: CSVGIGDSSGANVLTF. CDR3 DNA: TGCAGCGTTGGAATCGGCGATTCCTCTGGGGCCAACGTCCTGACTTTC.

This clonotype showed up many times. The V and J genes are TRBV6-4 and TRBJ1-2; D may be TRBD1 (5 bases). This CDR3 spans 16 amino acids. Per germline, CDR1 MRHNA and CDR2 SNTAGT. The V end lost 2 bases, the J end lost 2 bases, and 15 bases lay between the germline ends. The CDR3 sequence is CASSDTHSGTNYGYTF. DNA of the CDR3: TGTGCCAGCAGTGACACCCATTCAGGGACGAACTATGGCTACACCTTC.

This clonotype was seen ten or more times. The V and J genes are TRBV12-3 or TRBV12-4 and TRBJ2-7, with 7 bases matching TRBD1. This CDR3 has 13 amino acids. The V and J ends lost 3 bases and 5 bases, in that order; junction bases with no gene match: 4. The CDR3 protein is CASSFGDRDEQYF. CDR3 DNA sequence: TGTGCCAGCAGTTTTGGAGACAGGGACGAGCAGTACTTC.

About this clonotype: This may be a read error, as it is one base from a much larger clone. This rearrangement joins TRBV4-1 to TRBJ1-1; D may be TRBD1 (6 bases). Trimming shortened V by 3 bases and J by 7 bases, and 27 bases separated the two germline ends. Germline V CDR1 and CDR2: MGHRA, YSYEKL. The CDR3 runs 18 residues. The CDR3 bases are TGCGCCAGCAGCCATCCCATCGGCGCGAGACAGGAGGCGTTTGAAGCTTTCTTT. Translation gives CASSHPIGARQEAFEAFF.

Only a few counts were recorded for this clonotype. The CDR3 reads CASGPDERENYNEQFF. CDR3 nucleotide sequence: TGTGCTAGTGGTCCGGATGAGCGGGAGAACTACAATGAGCAGTTCTTC. The rearrangement joins TRBV12-5 to TRBJ2-1; 8 bases agree with TRBD2. The ends lost 5 bases at V and 3 bases at J; junction bases unmatched: 9. The CDR3 is made up of 16 amino acids. The germline gives CDR1 LGHNT, CDR2 FRNRAP.

V usage is TRBV5-5 and J usage is TRBJ1-5; a weak D match, TRBD1 (5 bases). CDR1 and CDR2 from the germline V gene are SGHKS and YYEKEE (reference sequence). Trimming removed 3 bases at V and 1 base at J, with 8 bases between. CDR3 length: 14 amino acids. CDR3 amino acids: CASSWGESNQPQHF. CDR3 DNA: TGTGCCAGCAGCTGGGGGGAGAGCAATCAGCCCCAGCATTTT.

The rearrangement joins TRBV6-1 to TRBJ2-7; TRBD1 might be the D (8 bases). Trimming left V 6 bases short and J 3 bases short, with 12 bases between. There are 13 residues in the CDR3. Germline values: CDR1 MNHNS, CDR2 SASEGT. This CDR3 is CASRDRDYYEQYF. The CDR3 coding sequence is TGTGCCAGCAGGGACAGGGACTACTACGAGCAGTACTTC.

This chain links TRBV27 with TRBJ2-3, with a weak D call TRBD2 (7 bases). Deletions cut 2 bases from V and 2 bases from J, with 17 bases between. CDR3 length equals 17 residues. Germline V gene sequence: CDR1 MNHEY, CDR2 SMNVEV (reference sequence). The CDR3 loop is CASSLTIAAGATDTQYF. The DNA of the CDR3 is TGTGCCAGCAGTTTAACCATTGCGGCGGGGGCCACAGATACGCAGTATTTT.

The chain joins TRBV3-1 to TRBJ1-6; D perhaps matches TRBD1 (5 bases). This CDR3 comprises 14 residues. The V and J ends lost 7 bases and 9 bases respectively, with 16 bases between them. The germline V gene encodes CDR1 LGHDT and CDR2 YNNKEL (reference sequence). CDR3 nucleotides: TGTGCCAGCACCCTCGGGGTGGGGCCTTCACCCCTCCACTTT. It specifies CASTLGVGPSPLHF.

This clonotype has at least ten counts. This chain joins TRBV4-3 and TRBJ2-7; 13 positions agree with TRBD2. CDR3 length: 15 residues. V lost 4 bases, J lost 7 bases, and 7 bases stayed unmatched. CDR1 and CDR2 (germline): LGHNA, YSLEER. CDR3 DNA: TGCGCCAGCAGCCCCGGACTAGCGGGAGCACCTGAGCAGTACTTC. Its protein is CASSPGLAGAPEQYF.

This clonotype has a handful of counts. This rearrangement joins TRBV10-1 to TRBJ2-1, with TRBD1 matching 9 bases. V lost 6 bases to trimming and J lost 8 bases; unmatched junction nucleotides: 8. The CDR3 consists of 14 residues. Germline CDR1 WNHNN, CDR2 SYGVQD (reference sequence). CDR3 region: CASSTDRGFDEQFF. Here the CDR3 DNA reads TGCGCCAGCAGCACGGACAGGGGCTTTGATGAGCAGTTCTTC.

This clonotype was detected only a few times. This chain joins TRBV7-9 and TRBJ2-1; 7 bases match TRBD2. V lost 0 bases, J lost 5 bases, and 4 bases stayed unmatched. Germline V gene lookup returns CDR1 SEHNR and CDR2 FQNEAQ (reference sequence). This CDR3 is built from 15 residues. The CDR3 bases are TGTGCCAGCAGCTTAGCGTCTAGCGGTCACAATGAGCAGTTCTTC. Encoded protein: CASSLASSGHNEQFF. The full variable domain, rest sourced from reference TRBV7-9 and TRBJ2-1, is DTGVSQNPRHKITKRGQNVTFRCDPISEHNRLYWYRQTLGQGPEFLTYFQNEAQLEKSRLLSDRFSAERPKGSFSTLEIQRTEQGDSAMYLCASSLASSGHNEQFFGPGTRLTVL.